These 24 T cell receptor beta chains were sequenced from one sample in a study of shared clonotypes between healthy human individuals. Method: immunoSEQ multiplex PCR; TCRdb's copy keeps in-frame clones and lacks some. This sample carries 600,000 to 700,000 clones, about 80% of them seen once, and the ten largest clones take around 2%. The sample taken for sequencing was memory CD4+ T cells sorted from blood. Subset reported: CD45RA-negative fraction. The receptors come from a woman in her twenties or thirties in good health.

The genes are TRBV6-1 and TRBJ1-1, with 7 bases aligning to TRBD1. Trimming at V came to 6 bases and at J to 5 bases, leaving 9 bases not matched to a gene. The CDR3 length is 14 residues. CDR1 and CDR2 (germline): MNHNS, SASEGT. CDR3 residues: CASSDTGVLTEAFF. DNA for the CDR3: TGTGCCAGCAGCGACACAGGGGTCCTAACTGAAGCTTTCTTT.

The rearrangement links TRBV18 to TRBJ2-7, with a tentative D call TRBD1 (6 bases). The CDR3 sequence is 13 residues long. The germline gives CDR1 KGHSH, CDR2 LQKENI. Trimming cost V 8 bases and J 5 bases, with 16 bases left between them. CDR3 region: CASKTGTNDEQYF. The CDR3, as DNA: TGTGCCAGCAAGACCGGGACAAACGACGAGCAGTACTTC.

The genes are TRBV10-3 and TRBJ1-2, with 11 bases matching TRBD1. Germline lookup yields CDR1 ENHRY and CDR2 SYGVKD. This CDR3 comprises 13 residues. V shed 7 bases, J shed 6 bases, and the junction held 4 bases outside the gene matches. DNA for the CDR3: TGTGCCATCAACAGGGACAGGGGGGATGGCTACACCTTC. This translates into CAINRDRGDGYTF.

This clone was picked up many times. This rearrangement joins TRBV25-1 to TRBJ1-3, with D unclear. Germline loops: CDR1 MGHDK, CDR2 SYGVNS. Deletions cut 4 bases from V and 2 bases from J, with 21 bases between. The CDR3 runs to 18 residues. The CDR3 bases are TGTGCCAGCAGTGTTTTAGGTTTTGAGGGAGGTGCTGGAAACACCATATATTTT. As protein: CASSVLGFEGGAGNTIYF.

The table lists this clone with a few counts. The chain has TRBV21-1 and TRBJ2-3; the DNA was not used to check the table's D call, TRBD1. TRBV21-1 is recorded as a pseudogene. The CDR3 consists of 14 residues. The CDR3 DNA sequence: TGTGCCAGCAGCTCTCGCAGGGTAGGGGATACGCAGTATTTT. It translates to CASSSRRVGDTQYF.

The V call is TRBV7-9, the J call TRBJ2-3, with D hard to call. V lost 1 base to trimming and J lost 0 bases, with 8 bases between them. This CDR3 has 15 residues. Germline V gives CDR1 SEHNR, CDR2 FQNEAQ (reference sequence). The CDR3 loop reads CASSLEVTSTDTQYF. In DNA form, the CDR3 reads TGTGCCAGCAGCTTAGAAGTTACTAGCACAGATACGCAGTATTTT.

The chain combines TRBV7-9 with TRBJ2-7; 12 positions match TRBD2. The V and J ends lost 0 bases and 2 bases, in that order; junction bases with no gene match: 5. This CDR3 has 17 residues. CDR1 SEHNR and CDR2 FQNEAQ come from the germline V gene (reference sequence). CDR3 sequence: CASSLAEGLAGAYEQYF. The DNA of the CDR3 is TGTGCCAGCAGCTTAGCTGAGGGACTAGCGGGCGCCTACGAGCAGTACTTC.

V is TRBV30 and J is TRBJ1-4; weak D call: TRBD1 (6 bases). This CDR3 contains 16 residues. The V gene's germline CDR1 is GTSNPN and CDR2 SVGIG (reference sequence). With 0 bases removed from V and 5 bases from J, the gap between germline ends came to 16 bases. CDR3 region: CAWSVGLQGGNEKLFF. CDR3 in DNA: TGTGCCTGGAGTGTTGGGCTCCAAGGGGGAAATGAAAAACTGTTTTTT.

The CDR3 nucleotides are TGTGCCAGCAGCCCGACAGGGGAGGATGGCTACACCTTC. It specifies CASSPTGEDGYTF. This chain joins TRBV11-1 and TRBJ1-2; 8 bases line up with TRBD1. In germline, CDR1 is SGHAT, CDR2 FQDESV (reference sequence). This CDR3 contains 13 residues. Trimming cost V 5 bases and J 6 bases; bases outside gene matches: 5.

The rearrangement uses TRBV6-6 and TRBJ2-1; D is tentatively TRBD1 or TRBD2 (5 bases each). This CDR3 is built from 12 residues. Germline V gene lookup returns CDR1 MNHNY and CDR2 SVGAGI (reference sequence). Trimming cost V 8 bases and J 9 bases, with 14 bases left between them. CDR3 sequence reads: CASDRDGFEQFF. The DNA of the CDR3 is TGTGCCAGCGATAGGGACGGATTTGAGCAGTTCTTC.

This sequence joins TRBV10-3 and TRBJ1-5; unclear D gene. The CDR3 covers 13 residues. V was shortened by 4 bases and J by 4 bases, with 8 bases between the two germline ends. Germline V gene lookup returns CDR1 ENHRY and CDR2 SYGVKD. CDR3 residues: CAISGEANQPQHF. CDR3 DNA: TGTGCCATCAGTGGGGAGGCGAATCAGCCCCAGCATTTT.

The CDR3 protein is CASSLVAGESRELFF. CDR3 sequence (DNA): TGTGCCAGCAGCTTAGTAGCGGGAGAGTCCCGGGAGCTGTTTTTT. The rearrangement joins TRBV7-2 to TRBJ2-2; 9 bases align to TRBD2. Germline V gene data show CDR1 as SGHTA and CDR2 as FQGNSA. The CDR3 is 15 amino acids. The trim removed 1 base at V and 9 bases at J, leaving 6 bases unmatched.

DNA of the CDR3: TGCGCCAGCAGCCTTATACATAAAGAGCCCCAGCATTTT. Translating it yields CASSLIHKEPQHF. V gene TRBV4-1 combines with J gene TRBJ1-5; D not certain. Germline V lookup: CDR1 MGHRA, CDR2 YSYEKL. Trimming pared 4 bases from V and 8 bases from J, leaving 12 bases between. The CDR3 spans 13 residues.

The chain links TRBV27 to TRBJ2-7, with D unresolved. The CDR3 has 13 residues. Germline V gene data show CDR1 as MNHEY and CDR2 as SMNVEV (reference sequence). The V and J ends lost 5 bases and 0 bases respectively, with 8 bases between them. CDR3 nucleotides: TGTGCCAGCAGTACAGTAAACTCCTACGAGCAGTACTTC. Protein sequence: CASSTVNSYEQYF.

The chain has TRBV29-1 and TRBJ2-6; D is undetermined. The CDR3 length is 14 residues. The V end lost 6 bases, the J end lost 0 bases, and 9 bases lay between the germline ends. Germline values: CDR1 SQVTM, CDR2 ANQGSEA. The CDR3 DNA reads as TGCAGCGTCCATTCTGGCTCTGGGGCCAACGTCCTGACTTTC. It translates to CSVHSGSGANVLTF.

CDR3 sequence reads: CASSMGQGTGYTF. Here the CDR3 DNA reads TGTGCCAGTAGTATGGGACAGGGTACTGGCTACACCTTC. V is TRBV19 and J is TRBJ1-2; 9 nucleotides match TRBD1. The CDR3 has 13 residues. The germline gives CDR1 LNHDA, CDR2 SQIVND (reference sequence). The ends lost 3 bases at V and 7 bases at J; junction bases unmatched: 3.

The genes are TRBV25-1 and TRBJ2-5; TRBD1 agrees at 8 bases. Judging by the DNA end, TRBJ2-7 fits better; the J call may be wrong. The CDR3 runs 13 residues. Germline V lookup: CDR1 MGHDK, CDR2 SYGVNS. Here the CDR3 reads CASTGQGPYEQYF. In DNA form, the CDR3 reads TGTGCCAGCACAGGACAGGGCCCGTACGAGCAGTACTTC.

J is TRBJ2-5 and V is TRBV11-3, with D maybe TRBD1 (6 bases). The V end lost 1 base, the J end lost 2 bases, and 17 bases lay between the germline ends. CDR3 length: 17 residues. Germline lookup yields CDR1 SGHNT and CDR2 YENEEA. The DNA for the CDR3 is TGTGCCAGCAGCTTAGGGGTGTGGGGGCGCGATCAAGAGACCCAGTACTTC. Translated: CASSLGVWGRDQETQYF.

With respect to this clone: Other DNA sequences within the sample encode an identical CDR3. This sequence joins TRBV10-3 and TRBJ2-1; 9 nucleotides line up with TRBD2. The junction had 7 bases not matched to a gene; V was cut back by 9 bases and J by 7 bases. This CDR3 has 13 amino acids. Per germline, CDR1 ENHRY and CDR2 SYGVKD. CDR3 amino acids: CAIRLAGSNEQFF. In nucleotides, the CDR3 is TGTGCCATACGGCTAGCGGGAAGTAATGAGCAGTTCTTC.

The chain carries TRBV6-5 and TRBJ2-7; TRBD2 agrees at 11 bases. CDR3 length: 16 amino acids. Germline V lookup: CDR1 MNHEY, CDR2 SVGAGI. The trim removed 4 bases at V and 2 bases at J, leaving 7 bases unmatched. The CDR3 nucleotides read TGTGCCAGCAGTTCAAATCTAGCGGGAGGAGCCTACGAGCAGTACTTC. It translates to CASSSNLAGGAYEQYF.

V and J are TRBV11-3 and TRBJ2-1; 8 bases agree with TRBD2. The CDR3 sequence is 16 residues long. CDR1 SGHNT and CDR2 YENEEA come from the germline V gene. The ends lost 5 bases at V and 4 bases at J; junction bases unmatched: 10. The CDR3 DNA reads as TGTGCCAGCAGCCCCCCTGGCGGGAGGCTATACAATGAGCAGTTCTTC. As protein: CASSPPGGRLYNEQFF.

This chain uses TRBV6-1 with TRBJ2-1; perhaps TRBD2 as D (6 bases). The CDR3 runs 15 residues. V dropped 7 bases and J dropped 2 bases, with 15 bases sitting between them. Germline V lookup: CDR1 MNHNS, CDR2 SASEGT. The CDR3 DNA reads as TGTGCCAGCACCGAGGGGCGGGGAGCCTACAATGAGCAGTTCTTC. Translation gives CASTEGRGAYNEQFF.

The chain joins TRBV5-1 to TRBJ1-2; tentatively, D is TRBD1 (5 bases). V was trimmed by 3 bases and J by 0 bases, leaving 12 bases between them. CDR3 length equals 15 residues. Germline CDR1 reads SGHRS; CDR2 reads YFSETQ. CDR3 nucleotide sequence: TGCGCCAGCAGCTCCGGGGGGACTTCTAACTATGGCTACACCTTC. Encoded protein: CASSSGGTSNYGYTF.

In its sample, this clone was seen once. A far larger clone is a single base away, which makes a read error likely. Other DNA sequences in this specimen translate into the identical CDR3. V is TRBV7-2 and J is TRBJ2-7; the match to TRBD2 covers 10 bases. J lost 3 bases, V lost 5 bases, and 4 bases had no gene match. The CDR3 consists of 14 residues. CDR1 and CDR2 (germline): SGHTA, FQGNSA. The CDR3 region has the DNA TGTGCCAGCAGCCGGACTAGCGGTAACTACGAGCAGTACTTC. Translated: CASSRTSGNYEQYF.